This entry is about one TCR beta chain. Its antigen is not identified. Overnight CMV lysate stimulation of fresh PBMCs defined donor CMV status by CD4+ IFNgamma. Cells stained for CD3, CD4, CD8, CD45RA and CD27 were sorted into four subsets. The data were obtained in a study of naive and memory T cell subsets. The junction had 8 bases not matched to a gene; V was cut back by 5 bases and J by 4 bases. CDR3 length: 16 residues. Both TRBC1 and TRBC2 were covered by a beta constant-region primer of two equimolar oligonucleotides. Nested alpha and beta constant-region primers with the SP2 primer drove four PCR rounds on ligated cDNA. The cDNA 3' end received a ligated single-stranded oligonucleotide carrying the SP2 primer and a 12-nucleotide UMI. One entry per CDR3 protein results from TCRdb running MiXCR on the UMI-ligation and nested PCR reads. The data show about 150,000 distinct CDR3 sequences, about 20% seen once.

Study-wide results and limits: Naive repertoires, especially CD8, held a few larger clonotypes, possibly memory cells re-expressing CD45RA.

The TCR sequence derives from a human donor in good health. The sequencing sample was made of naive CD4+ T cells from blood. The chain is built from TRBV12-3 or TRBV12-4 and TRBJ1-5; TRBD1 agrees at 10 bases. CDR3 sequence (DNA): TGTGCCAGCAGTCCCGGGACAGGGGCCGGGAATCAGCCCCAGCATTTT. Amino acid sequence: CASSPGTGAGNQPQHF.